Included here is one T cell receptor (beta chain) sequence, with context. Its antigen is currently unknown. The data originate from a study of cytomegalovirus exposure and HLA in healthy donors. General study findings and limits: Roughly 170 TCR beta chains were listed as cytomegalovirus-associated. The authors confirmed in vitro that a few CMV-associated chains were specific for CMV antigens.

PCR amplification relied on 60 Vbeta primers (plus 13 Jbeta primers). In the authors' workflow: In a later analysis, the count reached 80 million or so unique TCR beta chains, with 9 million to 11 million shared. The table came from immunoSEQ multiplex PCR; TCRdb's copy has only in-frame clones and leaves some out. D and trimming come from the DNA, and the V and J calls and clone size come from that table. This table has approximately 140,000 clones, 70% to 80% appearing once. The CDR3 totals 13 residues. Trimming took 6 bases from V and 9 from J; bases not matched to a gene: 10. The V gene's germline CDR1 is SQVTM and CDR2 ANQGSEA.

This clonotype was obtained from a man aged 50 to 59 in good health and CMV-seropositive. The chain links TRBV29-1 to TRBJ2-1, with 8 bases matching TRBD1. Sequencing was carried out using PBMCs. The CDR3 loop is CSVSGRGLGEQFF. The CDR3 nucleotides are TGCAGCGTCAGCGGCAGGGGGCTAGGTGAGCAGTTCTTC.